These 5 T cell receptor beta chains were sequenced from one sample in a study of T cell repertoires in cytomegalovirus infection. From the reads, TCRdb called clonotypes with MiXCR, one entry per CDR3 protein. The table lists about 350,000 distinct CDR3 sequences, about 35% of them singletons. For these TCRs, the target antigens are not known. Sequenced here: cultured PBMCs, sampled from culture after CMV antigen stimulation. Receptors originate from a human donor in good health (CMV status not recorded). Some clones in this sample may be carry-over from other donors' samples.

This clonotype has just one count. The chain recombines TRBV19 with TRBJ1-2, with 8 bases matching TRBD1. The V gene's germline CDR1 is LNHDA and CDR2 SQIVND (reference sequence). Trimming cost V 7 bases and J 10 bases; bases outside gene matches: 11. The CDR3 is 13 amino acids. The CDR3 nucleotides are TGTGCCAGTACCACCACAGGGGGTAGTATCTACACCTTC. Protein product: CASTTTGGSIYTF.

This rearrangement joins TRBV12-3 or TRBV12-4 to TRBJ2-5, with 10 bases matching TRBD2. The CDR3 is 15 amino acids. The V segment lost 4 bases and the J segment 4 bases; nucleotides outside the gene matches: 6. The CDR3 sequence: CASSYLAGGRETQYF. The CDR3 DNA sequence: TGTGCCAGCAGTTACTTAGCGGGAGGAAGAGAGACCCAGTACTTC.

This chain connects TRBV2 to TRBJ1-5; D uncertain. V shed 3 bases and J shed 6 bases, with 12 bases lying between them. Germline V CDR1 and CDR2: SNHLY, FYNNEI. The CDR3 sequence is 14 residues long. This chain's CDR3 is CASSEGSWTQPQHF. CDR3 nucleotides: TGTGCCAGCAGTGAGGGAAGCTGGACTCAGCCCCAGCATTTT.

This clonotype was observed a handful of times. The genes are TRBV7-2 and TRBJ2-3, with 8 positions matching TRBD2. Germline CDR1 SGHTA, CDR2 FQGNSA. The CDR3 spans 15 residues. V trimming: 5 bases; J trimming: 4 bases; junction bases outside the gene matches: 8. The CDR3 DNA reads TGTGCCAGCAGCCCCATAGCGGGGAGGGCAGATACGCAGTATTTT. Its protein product is CASSPIAGRADTQYF. The full variable domain, completed using reference TRBV7-2 and TRBJ2-3, is GAGVSQSPSNKVTEKGKDVELRCDPISGHTALYWYRQSLGQGLEFLIYFQGNSAPDKSGLPSDRFSAERTGGSVSTLTIQRTQQEDSAVYLCASSPIAGRADTQYFGPGTRLTVL.

This clonotype was detected a few times. The CDR3 nucleotides read TGTGCCAGCAGGAGCGGGAGTGGATCCAAAAACATTCAGTACTTC. Amino acids: CASRSGSGSKNIQYF. The V call is TRBV6-5, the J call TRBJ2-4, with 8 bases fitting TRBD2. The CDR3 has 15 residues. Germline V lookup: CDR1 MNHEY, CDR2 SVGAGI. Losses at the gene ends were 6 bases for V and 2 bases for J; bases not matched to a gene: 6.